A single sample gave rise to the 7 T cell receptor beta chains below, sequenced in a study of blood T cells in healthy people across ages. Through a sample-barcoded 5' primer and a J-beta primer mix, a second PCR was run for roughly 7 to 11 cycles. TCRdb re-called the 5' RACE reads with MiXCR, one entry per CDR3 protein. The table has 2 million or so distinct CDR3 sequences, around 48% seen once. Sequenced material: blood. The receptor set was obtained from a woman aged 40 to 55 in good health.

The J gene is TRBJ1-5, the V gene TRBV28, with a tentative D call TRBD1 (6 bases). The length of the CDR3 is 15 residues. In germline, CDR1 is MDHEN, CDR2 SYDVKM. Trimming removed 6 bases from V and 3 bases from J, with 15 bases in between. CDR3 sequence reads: CASSPQGRDNQPQHF. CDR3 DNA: TGTGCCAGCAGCCCTCAGGGGAGGGACAATCAGCCCCAGCATTTT.

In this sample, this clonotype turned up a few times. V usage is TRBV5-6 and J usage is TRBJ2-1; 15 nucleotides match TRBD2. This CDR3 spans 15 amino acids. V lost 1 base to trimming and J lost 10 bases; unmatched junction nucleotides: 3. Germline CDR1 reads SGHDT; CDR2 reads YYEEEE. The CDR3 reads CASSLRTSGGAEQFF. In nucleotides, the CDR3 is TGTGCCAGCAGCTTGAGGACTAGCGGGGGGGCCGAGCAGTTCTTC.

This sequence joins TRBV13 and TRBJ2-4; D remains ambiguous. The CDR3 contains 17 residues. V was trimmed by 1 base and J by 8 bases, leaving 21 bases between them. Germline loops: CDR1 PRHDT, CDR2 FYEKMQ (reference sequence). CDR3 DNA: TGTGCCAGCAGCTTAGATAGATTCGGCCAGCCTGACGACATTCAGTACTTC. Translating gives CASSLDRFGQPDDIQYF. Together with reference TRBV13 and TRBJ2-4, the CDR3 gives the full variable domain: AAGVIQSPRHLIKEKRETATLKCYPIPRHDTVYWYQQGPGQDPQFLISFYEKMQSDKGSIPDRFSAQQFSDYHSELNMSSLELGDSALYFCASSLDRFGQPDDIQYFGAGTRLSVL.

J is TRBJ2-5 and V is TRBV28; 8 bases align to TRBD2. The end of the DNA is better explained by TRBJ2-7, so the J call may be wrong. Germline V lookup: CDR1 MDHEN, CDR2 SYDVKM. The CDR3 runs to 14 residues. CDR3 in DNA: TGTGCCAGCAGTCCACGGGGGGGGCTCTACGAGCAGTACTTC. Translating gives CASSPRGGLYEQYF.

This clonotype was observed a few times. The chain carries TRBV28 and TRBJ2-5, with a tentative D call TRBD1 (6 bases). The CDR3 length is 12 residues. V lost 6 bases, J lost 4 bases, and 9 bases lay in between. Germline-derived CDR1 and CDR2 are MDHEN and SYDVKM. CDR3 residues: CASRTGRETQYF. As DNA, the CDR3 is TGTGCCAGCAGGACAGGTCGAGAGACCCAGTACTTC. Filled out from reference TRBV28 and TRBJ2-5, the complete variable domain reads DVKVTQSSRYLVKRTGEKVFLECVQDMDHENMFWYRQDPGLGLRLIYFSYDVKMKEKGDIPEGYSVSREKKERFSLILESASTNQTSMYLCASRTGRETQYFGPGTRLLVL.

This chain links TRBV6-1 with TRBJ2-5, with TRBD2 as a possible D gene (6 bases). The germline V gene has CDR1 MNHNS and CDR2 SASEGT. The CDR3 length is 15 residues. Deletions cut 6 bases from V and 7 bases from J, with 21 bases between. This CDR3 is CASSTRRPEEGTQYF. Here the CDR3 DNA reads TGTGCCAGCAGCACAAGAAGGCCTGAGGAGGGGACCCAGTACTTC.

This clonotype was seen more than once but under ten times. The CDR3 region is CSVVPDSPNQPQHF. The CDR3 DNA reads TGCAGCGTTGTGCCCGACAGTCCTAATCAGCCCCAGCATTTT. The chain joins TRBV29-1 to TRBJ1-5; D may be TRBD1 (5 bases). The CDR3 consists of 14 residues. Trimming pared 4 bases from V and 4 bases from J, leaving 14 bases between. CDR1 SQVTM and CDR2 ANQGSEA come from the germline V gene.